This record looks at one T cell receptor (beta chain) sequence and its context. This clonotype showed up many times. Its antigen remains undetermined. No per-base quality is available; no much larger clone lies one base away. The source of the sample is a study of T cells in Graves' hyperthyroidism and ophthalmopathy (dated 2019 in TCRdb). As for the study more broadly: Peripheral blood samples were taken at the time of initial diagnosis, prior to any treatment. To identify TCR V-J signatures that set the groups apart, the researchers used a discovery cohort of about a hundred patients, made up of 40 to 45 with Graves' ophthalmopathy and 57 with stable Graves' hyperthyroidism. Whether ophthalmopathy could be predicted prospectively was tested in an independent validation cohort made up of some 20 hyperthyroidism patients plus 17 patients who later progressed to ophthalmopathy. The 75 to 100 discovery patients were divided at random into training and test sets in a 7:3 ratio. Thyroid tissue and blood T-cell repertoires from about six Graves' hyperthyroidism patients were also compared in the study. Following sampling, methimazole starting at 30 mg daily was given to hyperthyroidism patients, and high-dose intravenous methylprednisolone was given to ophthalmopathy patients. The paper reports TCR Vbeta CDR3 sequencing of 140 or so peripheral blood samples: 43 ophthalmopathy, under 80 hyperthyroidism and 17 progressor patients. Findings and caveats that apply to the study as a whole: In validation, the model predicted progression to ophthalmopathy a median of about 5.9 months before onset, with about 67% sensitivity and about 75% specificity. No statistical method was used to set the sample size in advance, and investigators knew the group allocation. A model built on a 13 V-J signature distinguished ophthalmopathy from stable hyperthyroidism, reaching 87.88% sensitivity and about 81% specificity in cross-validation and 80%/75% in testing. Blood samples also contained most of the expanded thyroid clonotypes (frequency above 0.001), which suggests that blood repertoires may reflect thyroid immune responses.

The TCR beta CDR3 regions were amplified from RNA transcripts. A first-round RT-PCR of the TCR CDR3 used the HTBI primer set with the Qiagen OneStep RT-PCR kit. Libraries were constructed in a second round of multiplex PCR, after which size selection and purification were performed. The libraries were sequenced on an Illumina HiSeq2000 using paired-end 100 bp reads. Per the authors' processing: SOAPnuke was used to process the raw data, throwing out any read that contained adapters or uncalled bases, had a mean Phred below 15, or lacked an exact constant-primer or identifier match. High-quality paired reads were merged using COPE v1.2.5, and each unique nucleotide sequence was defined as a clonotype. Clonotypes were aligned to IMGT TRBV, TRBD and TRBJ reference segments using MiTCR v1.1. Only V-J combinations with frequency above 0.0001, covering approximately 99% of repertoires, were analysed. A TCS score was defined as the ratio between F50 (clonal expansion) and ExV (chaos), using BLOSUM62-based TCRdist between CDR3 peptides within each V-J. Welch's t-statistics and random forest reduced 500 to 650 V-J features to about 12, which were used in a naive Bayes classifier (R e1071). TCRdb reworked the public reads: Q25 trimming with fastp, MiXCR clone assembly, productive beta chains retained. Each CDR3 protein appears once, grouped with its most common genes and DNA. The V and J calls were not made by the authors but by TCRdb's processing. The sample yields about 360,000 distinct CDR3 sequences; around a sixth were counted once. About a quarter of the sample comes from the top ten.

The germline V gene (reference sequence) specifies DFQATT as CDR1 and SNEGSKA as CDR2. The CDR3 runs 11 amino acids, cysteine and phenylalanine included. Of all the DNA, just the CDR3 is kept, 33 bases in frame from base 1. V is shortened by 5 bases, J by 5 bases, and the region joining them spans 10 bases. Hyperthyroidism patients were aged 18 to 65 years and newly diagnosed, with disease duration of less than 2 months. The study excluded patients with uncontrolled infections, other autoimmune diseases, pregnancy or lactation. Clinical symptoms, serum thyroxine and TRAb, thyroid ultrasound, and orbital computed tomography formed the basis for the diagnoses. For progressor patients, blood was drawn at the first diagnosis of hyperthyroidism, before any ophthalmopathy symptoms had appeared. PBMCs were isolated from approximately 10 ml of fresh peripheral blood by Ficoll-Paque density gradient centrifugation. Patients classed as progressors first received a Graves' hyperthyroidism diagnosis and then went on to develop ophthalmopathy during follow-up. Trizol reagent was used to extract total RNA, and RNA quality was then checked on an Agilent 2100 Bioanalyzer.

Specimen: blood. This TCR was sampled from a young woman with Graves' hyperthyroidism that later progressed to Graves' ophthalmopathy. The chain couples TRBV20-1 to TRBJ2-7; the D gene lacks a confident call. The nucleotide sequence reads as follows: TGCAGTGCTTCCGACGGAGACGAGCAGTACTTC. This encodes CSASDGDEQYF.